This entry describes one TCR beta chain. Repertoires were generated with immunoSEQ multiplex PCR, while TCRdb's copy carries only in-frame clones and drops some. The sample includes approximately 290,000 clones, 90% of them seen just once. The data were taken from a study of blood T cell repertoires in COVID-19. The CDR3 spans 14 residues. CDR1 and CDR2 (germline): LGHDT, YNNKEL (reference sequence). V was clipped by 1 base and J by 15 bases; unmatched bases: 12. The sample comprised PBMCs or T cells enriched from blood (not recorded which). The rearrangement joins TRBV3-1 (or the pseudogene TRBV3-2) to TRBJ2-1; 7 bases line up with TRBD2. The sequence was obtained from a woman younger than 35 with acute COVID-19. The CDR3: CASSQVGSDGGWFF. The DNA for the CDR3 is TGTGCCAGCAGCCAAGTTGGCTCAGACGGGGGGTGGTTCTTC.